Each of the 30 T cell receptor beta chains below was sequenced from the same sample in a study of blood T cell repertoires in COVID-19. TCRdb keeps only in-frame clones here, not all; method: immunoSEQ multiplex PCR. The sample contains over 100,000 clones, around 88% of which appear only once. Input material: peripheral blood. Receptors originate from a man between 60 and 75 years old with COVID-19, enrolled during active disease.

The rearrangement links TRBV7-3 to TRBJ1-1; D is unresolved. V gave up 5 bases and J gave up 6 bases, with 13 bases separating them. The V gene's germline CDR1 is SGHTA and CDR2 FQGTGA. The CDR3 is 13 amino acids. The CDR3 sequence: CASSRLRGSEAFF. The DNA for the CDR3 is TGTGCCAGCAGCCGGCTTCGGGGTTCTGAAGCTTTCTTT.

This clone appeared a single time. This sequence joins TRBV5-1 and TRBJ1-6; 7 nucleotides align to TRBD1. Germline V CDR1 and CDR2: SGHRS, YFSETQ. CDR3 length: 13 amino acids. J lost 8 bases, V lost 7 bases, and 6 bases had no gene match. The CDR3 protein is CASATGEDSPLHF. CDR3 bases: TGCGCCAGCGCAACAGGGGAGGATTCACCCCTCCACTTT.

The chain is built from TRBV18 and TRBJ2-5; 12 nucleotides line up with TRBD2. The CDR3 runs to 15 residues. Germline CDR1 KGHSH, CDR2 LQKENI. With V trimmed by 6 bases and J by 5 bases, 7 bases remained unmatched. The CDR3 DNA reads TGTGCCAGCTCCCATCTAGCGGGGGGGCCGGAGACCCAGTACTTC. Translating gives CASSHLAGGPETQYF.

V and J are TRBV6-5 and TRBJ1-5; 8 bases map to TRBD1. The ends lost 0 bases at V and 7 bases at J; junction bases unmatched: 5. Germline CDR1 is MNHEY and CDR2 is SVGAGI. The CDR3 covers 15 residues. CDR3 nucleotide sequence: TGTGCCAGCAGTTACTCCAGGGGGCCCGAACAGCCCCAGCATTTT. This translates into CASSYSRGPEQPQHF.

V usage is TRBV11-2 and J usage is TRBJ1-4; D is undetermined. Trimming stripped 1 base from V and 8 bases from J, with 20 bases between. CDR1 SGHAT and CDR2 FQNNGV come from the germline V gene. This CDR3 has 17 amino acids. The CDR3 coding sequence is TGTGCCAGCAGCTTAGGGATTGGGGTGGTGAGGGAAGAAAAACTGTTTTTT. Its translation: CASSLGIGVVREEKLFF.

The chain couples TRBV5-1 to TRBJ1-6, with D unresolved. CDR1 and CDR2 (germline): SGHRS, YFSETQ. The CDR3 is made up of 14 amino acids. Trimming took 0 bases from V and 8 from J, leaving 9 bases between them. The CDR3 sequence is CASSLEAGYSPLHF. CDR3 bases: TGCGCCAGCAGCTTGGAGGCAGGTTATTCACCCCTCCACTTT.

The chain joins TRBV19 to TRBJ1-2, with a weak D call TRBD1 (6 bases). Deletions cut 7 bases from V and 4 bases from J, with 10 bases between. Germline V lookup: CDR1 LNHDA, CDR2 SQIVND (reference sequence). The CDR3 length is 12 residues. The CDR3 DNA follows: TGTGCCAGTACGGGACACTCCTATGGCTACACCTTC. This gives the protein CASTGHSYGYTF.

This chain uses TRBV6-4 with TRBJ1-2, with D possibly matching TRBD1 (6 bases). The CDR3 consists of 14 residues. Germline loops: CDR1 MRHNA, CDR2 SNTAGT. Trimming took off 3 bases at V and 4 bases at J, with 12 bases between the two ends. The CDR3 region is CASSEQGIGYGYTF. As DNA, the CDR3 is TGTGCCAGCAGTGAACAGGGTATCGGCTATGGCTACACCTTC.

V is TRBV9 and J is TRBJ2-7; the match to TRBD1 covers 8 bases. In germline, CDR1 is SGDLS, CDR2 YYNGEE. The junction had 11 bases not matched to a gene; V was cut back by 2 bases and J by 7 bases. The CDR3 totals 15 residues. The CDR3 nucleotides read TGTGCCAGCAGCGTTGATCAGGGGGCAACGGGAGAGCAGTACTTC. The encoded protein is CASSVDQGATGEQYF.

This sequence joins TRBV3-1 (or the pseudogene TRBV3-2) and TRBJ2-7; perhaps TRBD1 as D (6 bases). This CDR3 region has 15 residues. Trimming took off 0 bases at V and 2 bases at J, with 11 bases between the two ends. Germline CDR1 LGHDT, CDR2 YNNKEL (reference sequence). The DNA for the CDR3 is TGTGCCAGCAGCCAAGATCCCGACAGGACCTACGAGCAGTACTTC. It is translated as CASSQDPDRTYEQYF.

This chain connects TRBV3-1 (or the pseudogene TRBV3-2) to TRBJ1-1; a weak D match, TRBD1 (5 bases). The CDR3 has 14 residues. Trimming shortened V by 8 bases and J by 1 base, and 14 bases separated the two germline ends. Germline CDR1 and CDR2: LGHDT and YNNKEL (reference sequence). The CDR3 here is CASSDRGSNTEAFF. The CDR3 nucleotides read TGTGCCAGCTCGGACCGGGGGTCGAACACTGAAGCTTTCTTT.

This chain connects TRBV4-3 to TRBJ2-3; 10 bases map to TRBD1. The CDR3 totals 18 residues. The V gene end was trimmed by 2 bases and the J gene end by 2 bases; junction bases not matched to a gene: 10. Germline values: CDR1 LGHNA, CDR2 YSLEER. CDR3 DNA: TGCGCCAGCAGCCAACATAGGGCGGGACAGGGGATCACAGATACGCAGTATTTT. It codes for CASSQHRAGQGITDTQYF.

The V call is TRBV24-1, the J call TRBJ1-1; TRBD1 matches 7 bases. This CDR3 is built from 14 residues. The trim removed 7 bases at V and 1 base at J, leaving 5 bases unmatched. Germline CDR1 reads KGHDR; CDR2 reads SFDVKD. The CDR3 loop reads CATRAGGANTEAFF. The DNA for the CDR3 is TGTGCCACCAGGGCAGGGGGAGCGAACACTGAAGCTTTCTTT.

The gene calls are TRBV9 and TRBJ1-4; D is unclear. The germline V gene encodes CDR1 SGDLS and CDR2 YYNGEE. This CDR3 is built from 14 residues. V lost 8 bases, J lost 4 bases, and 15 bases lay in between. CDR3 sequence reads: CARGRVQSNEKLFF. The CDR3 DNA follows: TGTGCCAGAGGGAGGGTGCAGAGTAATGAAAAACTGTTTTTT. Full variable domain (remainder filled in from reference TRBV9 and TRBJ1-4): DSGVTQTPKHLITATGQRVTLRCSPRSGDLSVYWYQQSLDQGLQFLIQYYNGEERAKGNILERFSAQQFPDLHSELNLSSLELGDSALYFCARGRVQSNEKLFFGSGTQLSVL.

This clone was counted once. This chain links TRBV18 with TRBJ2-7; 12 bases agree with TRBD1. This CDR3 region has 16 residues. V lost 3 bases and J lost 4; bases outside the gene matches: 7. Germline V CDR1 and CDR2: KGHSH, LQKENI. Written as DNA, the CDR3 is TGTGCCAGCTCACCTTTCCCGGGACAGGGGGCTTACGAGCAGTACTTC. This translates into CASSPFPGQGAYEQYF. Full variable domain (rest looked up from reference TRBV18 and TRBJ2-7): NAGVMQNPRHLVRRRGQEARLRCSPMKGHSHVYWYRQLPEEGLKFMVYLQKENIIDESGMPKERFSAEFPKEGPSILRIQQVVRGDSAAYFCASSPFPGQGAYEQYFGPGTRLTVT.

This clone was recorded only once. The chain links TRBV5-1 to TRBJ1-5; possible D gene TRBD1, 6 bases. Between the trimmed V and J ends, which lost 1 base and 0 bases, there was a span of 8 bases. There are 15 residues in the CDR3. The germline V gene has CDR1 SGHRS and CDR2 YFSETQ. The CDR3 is CASSLTGISNQPQHF. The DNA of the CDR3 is TGCGCCAGCAGCTTGACAGGGATTAGCAATCAGCCCCAGCATTTT.

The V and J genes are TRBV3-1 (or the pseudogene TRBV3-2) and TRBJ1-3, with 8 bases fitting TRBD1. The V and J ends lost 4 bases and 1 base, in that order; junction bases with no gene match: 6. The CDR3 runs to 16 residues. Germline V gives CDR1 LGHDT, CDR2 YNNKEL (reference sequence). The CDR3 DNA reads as TGTGCCAGCAGCCCCTCCGGGACAGGATCTGGAAACACCATATATTTT. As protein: CASSPSGTGSGNTIYF.

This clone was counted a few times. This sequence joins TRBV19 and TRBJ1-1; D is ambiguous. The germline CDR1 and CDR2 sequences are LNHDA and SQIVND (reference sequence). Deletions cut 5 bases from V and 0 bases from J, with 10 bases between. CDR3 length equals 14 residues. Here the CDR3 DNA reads TGTGCCAGTAGTCGGCGGCAGTTGAACACTGAAGCTTTCTTT. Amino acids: CASSRRQLNTEAFF. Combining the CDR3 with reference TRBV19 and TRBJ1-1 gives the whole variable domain DGGITQSPKYLFRKEGQNVTLSCEQNLNHDAMYWYRQDPGQGLRLIYYSQIVNDFQKGDIAEGYSVSREKKESFPLTVTSAQKNPTAFYLCASSRRQLNTEAFFGQGTRLTVV.

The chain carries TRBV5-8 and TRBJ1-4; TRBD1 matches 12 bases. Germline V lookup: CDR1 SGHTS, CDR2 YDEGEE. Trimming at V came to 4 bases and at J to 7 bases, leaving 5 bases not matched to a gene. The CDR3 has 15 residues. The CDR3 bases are TGTGCCAGCAGCACAGGGACAGGGGGCAGTGAAAAACTGTTTTTT. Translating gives CASSTGTGGSEKLFF.

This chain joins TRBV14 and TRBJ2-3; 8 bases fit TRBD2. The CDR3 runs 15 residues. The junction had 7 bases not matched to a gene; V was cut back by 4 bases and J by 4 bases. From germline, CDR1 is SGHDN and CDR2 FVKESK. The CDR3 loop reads CASSLWRGAPDTQYF. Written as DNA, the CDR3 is TGTGCCAGCAGCCTGTGGCGGGGGGCCCCAGATACGCAGTATTTT.

CDR3 sequence: CASTRGQGQNEKLFF. CDR3 in DNA: TGTGCCAGCACCAGGGGGCAGGGGCAAAATGAAAAACTGTTTTTT. V gene TRBV9 combines with J gene TRBJ1-4; 8 bases fit TRBD1. The CDR3 runs to 15 residues. Germline assignment: CDR1 SGDLS and CDR2 YYNGEE. V was pared by 6 bases and J by 5 bases, with 9 bases of the junction left unmatched.

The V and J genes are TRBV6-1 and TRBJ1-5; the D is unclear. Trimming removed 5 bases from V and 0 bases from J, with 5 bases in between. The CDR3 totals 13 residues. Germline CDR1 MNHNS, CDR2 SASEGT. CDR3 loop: CASSLASNQPQHF. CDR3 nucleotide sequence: TGTGCCAGCAGTTTGGCTAGCAATCAGCCCCAGCATTTT.

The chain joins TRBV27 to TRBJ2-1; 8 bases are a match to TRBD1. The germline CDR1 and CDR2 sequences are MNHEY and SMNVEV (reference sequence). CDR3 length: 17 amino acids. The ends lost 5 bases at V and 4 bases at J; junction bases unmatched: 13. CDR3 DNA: TGTGCCAGCAGTGGCCCCCAGAGGACAGGGCAATACAATGAGCAGTTCTTC. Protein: CASSGPQRTGQYNEQFF.

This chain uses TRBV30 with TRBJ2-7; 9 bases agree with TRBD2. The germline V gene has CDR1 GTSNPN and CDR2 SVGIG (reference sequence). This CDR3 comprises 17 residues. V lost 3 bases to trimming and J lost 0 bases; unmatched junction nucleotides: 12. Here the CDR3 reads CAWSSVSGGFLSYEQYF. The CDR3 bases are TGTGCCTGGAGCTCAGTCAGCGGGGGGTTCCTCTCCTACGAGCAGTACTTC.

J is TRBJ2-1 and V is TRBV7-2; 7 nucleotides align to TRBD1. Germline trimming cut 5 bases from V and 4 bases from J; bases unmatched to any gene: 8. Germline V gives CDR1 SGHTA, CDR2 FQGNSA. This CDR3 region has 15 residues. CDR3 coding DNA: TGTGCCAGCAGCAAACCGGGACAGCCATACAATGAGCAGTTCTTC. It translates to CASSKPGQPYNEQFF.

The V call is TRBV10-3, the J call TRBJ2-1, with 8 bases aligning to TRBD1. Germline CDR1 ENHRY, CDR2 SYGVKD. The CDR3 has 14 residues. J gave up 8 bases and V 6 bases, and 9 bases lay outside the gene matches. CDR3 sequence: CAISRQGPLDEQFF. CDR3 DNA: TGTGCCATCAGCAGACAGGGGCCCTTGGATGAGCAGTTCTTC.

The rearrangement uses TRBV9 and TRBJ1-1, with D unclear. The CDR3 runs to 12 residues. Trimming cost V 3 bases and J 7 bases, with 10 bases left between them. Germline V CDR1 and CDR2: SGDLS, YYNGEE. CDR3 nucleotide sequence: TGTGCCAGCAGCGAATTTGGAGGTGAAGCTTTCTTT. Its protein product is CASSEFGGEAFF.

The CDR3 protein is CASSWVNQGFITEAFF. The CDR3 nucleotides are TGTGCCAGCAGTTGGGTTAACCAGGGGTTCATCACTGAAGCTTTCTTT. The rearrangement links TRBV6-5 to TRBJ1-1; D might be TRBD1 (6 bases). The CDR3 contains 16 residues. With 4 bases removed from V and 4 bases from J, the gap between germline ends came to 19 bases. The germline V gene has CDR1 MNHEY and CDR2 SVGAGI.

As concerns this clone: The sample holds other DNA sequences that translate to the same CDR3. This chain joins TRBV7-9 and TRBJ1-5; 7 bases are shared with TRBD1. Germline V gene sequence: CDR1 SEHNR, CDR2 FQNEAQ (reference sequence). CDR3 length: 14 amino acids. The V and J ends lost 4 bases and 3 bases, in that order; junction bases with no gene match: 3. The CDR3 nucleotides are TGTGCCAGCAGCTCTACAGGGGCCAATCAGCCCCAGCATTTT. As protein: CASSSTGANQPQHF.

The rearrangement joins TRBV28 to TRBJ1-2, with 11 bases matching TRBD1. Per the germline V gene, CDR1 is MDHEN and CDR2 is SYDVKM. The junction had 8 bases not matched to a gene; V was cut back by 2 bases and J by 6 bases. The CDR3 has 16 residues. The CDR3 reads CASSLRSGQGADGYTF. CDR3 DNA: TGTGCCAGCAGTTTAAGGAGCGGACAGGGGGCGGATGGCTACACCTTC.